These 21 T cell receptor beta chains were sequenced from one sample in a study of human T cells and chemical hapten exposure (dated by TCRdb to the early 2020s). The time point label, read with the paper, signifies: patch test 1, 2 weeks after DPC sensitization. What this sample's treatment or condition label stands for: therapeutic diphenylcyclopropenone sensitization with weekly scalp DPC. Libraries came from RACE. Sequencing used a NextSeq 500. The public reads were reprocessed in TCRdb via fastp at Q25 and MiXCR, keeping in-frame beta chains. Each record represents a unique CDR3 protein, reported with the most common genes and DNA among its rows. This sample is represented by about 340,000 distinct CDR3 sequences; around 7% of them were singletons. Of the sample, 7.5% to 9% is held by the ten largest clones. Specimen: whole blood, collected in connection with sensitization to the hapten diphenylcyclopropenone (DPC). Source of these receptors: a woman aged 18-35 years with alopecia areata. Some clones in this sample may be carry-over from other donors' samples.

This clonotype was observed at least ten times. The chain couples TRBV7-9 to TRBJ1-2; maybe TRBD1 (6 bases). CDR3 length: 17 residues. CDR1 and CDR2 from the germline V gene are SEHNR and FQNEAQ (reference sequence). V lost 3 bases and J lost 4, with 21 bases in between. The CDR3 here is CASSFIPPRGKGYGYTF. CDR3 bases: TGTGCCAGCAGCTTTATACCCCCCAGGGGAAAAGGCTATGGCTACACCTTC.

At least ten counts were recorded for this clonotype. This chain links TRBV5-6 with TRBJ2-3; TRBD2 matches 10 bases. The junction had 7 bases not matched to a gene; V was cut back by 4 bases and J by 2 bases. Germline V gene data show CDR1 as SGHDT and CDR2 as YYEEEE. CDR3 length: 16 residues. The CDR3 protein is CASSLLAGVTTDTQYF. In nucleotides, the CDR3 is TGTGCCAGCAGCCTTCTAGCGGGGGTAACCACAGATACGCAGTATTTT.

This clonotype showed up many times. The chain carries TRBV10-3 and TRBJ2-3, with TRBD2 as a possible D gene (7 bases). V shed 0 bases and J shed 5 bases, with 18 bases lying between them. This CDR3 is 17 amino acids long. The germline V gene encodes CDR1 ENHRY and CDR2 SYGVKD. In nucleotides, the CDR3 is TGTGCCATCAGTGAGTCGGTGAAGGGGGGGCAAAGAGATACGCAGTATTTT. Translation gives CAISESVKGGQRDTQYF.

V usage is TRBV24-1 and J usage is TRBJ2-1; 7 bases are shared with TRBD1. Germline V lookup: CDR1 KGHDR, CDR2 SFDVKD. The CDR3 runs 15 residues. V lost 3 bases and J lost 4; bases outside the gene matches: 5. CDR3: CATSDPDRPYNEQFF. In DNA, the CDR3 is TGTGCCACCAGTGATCCGGACAGGCCTTACAATGAGCAGTTCTTC.

In its sample, this clonotype was seen a few times. The gene calls are TRBV12-3 or TRBV12-4 and TRBJ1-3; possible D gene TRBD1, 5 bases. This CDR3 has 15 residues. V lost 8 bases to trimming and J lost 3 bases, with 17 bases between them. The CDR3, as DNA: TGTGCCAGCGTCCCGTCTCGGGGCGGTGGAAACACCATATATTTT. Amino acid sequence: CASVPSRGGGNTIYF.

This clonotype was seen once. This sequence joins TRBV6-5 and TRBJ1-6, with D unclear. Per the germline V gene, CDR1 is MNHEY and CDR2 is SVGAGI. V dropped 7 bases and J dropped 2 bases, with 12 bases sitting between them. CDR3 length: 15 amino acids. The DNA for the CDR3 is TGTGCCAGCACCAACGGTAGGACCTATAATTCACCCCTCCACTTT. Its translation is CASTNGRTYNSPLHF.

This clonotype was picked up a small number of times. The chain employs TRBV24-1 and TRBJ2-3, with a tentative D call TRBD2 (6 bases). This CDR3 spans 17 amino acids. Germline V lookup: CDR1 KGHDR, CDR2 SFDVKD. The V gene lost 2 bases and the J gene lost 3 bases, with 17 bases spanning the gap. CDR3 sequence: CATSDSRDFRVTDTQYF. The CDR3 DNA sequence: TGTGCCACCAGTGATTCGCGGGACTTTAGGGTTACAGATACGCAGTATTTT.

This clonotype was recorded a few times. The chain combines TRBV20-1 with TRBJ2-1; 16 bases are shared with TRBD2. V shed 5 bases, J shed 2 bases, and the junction held 9 bases outside the gene matches. The V gene's germline CDR1 is DFQATT and CDR2 SNEGSKA (reference sequence). The CDR3 totals 18 residues. In DNA, the CDR3 is TGCAGTGCTCCCTCCGGGACTAGCGGGGGGGCTACCTACAATGAGCAGTTCTTC. It specifies CSAPSGTSGGATYNEQFF.

This clonotype was detected a few times. CDR3 DNA: TGTGCCAGCATGCGGTCCGGCCTGGGGAGTGAGCAGTTCTTC. Amino acids: CASMRSGLGSEQFF. The chain employs TRBV2 and TRBJ2-1, with a tentative D call TRBD2 (5 bases). Trimming took 7 bases from V and 9 from J, leaving 19 bases between them. The CDR3 covers 14 residues. CDR1 and CDR2 from the germline V gene are SNHLY and FYNNEI.

The table lists this clonotype with many counts. The V and J genes are TRBV7-2 and TRBJ1-5; D remains unclear. Trimming cost V 5 bases and J 6 bases, with 14 bases left between them. Germline CDR1 SGHTA, CDR2 FQGNSA. The CDR3 consists of 14 residues. The chain's CDR3 is CASSADVGIQPQHF. The CDR3 coding sequence is TGTGCCAGCAGCGCGGATGTAGGTATTCAGCCCCAGCATTTT.

This clonotype was detected only a few times. The chain recombines TRBV7-9 with TRBJ1-3; no firm D call. CDR1 SEHNR and CDR2 FQNEAQ come from the germline V gene (reference sequence). There are 12 residues in the CDR3. V shed 5 bases and J shed 6 bases, with 8 bases lying between them. CDR3 bases: TGTGCCAGCAGCAACGGACTAAACACCATATATTTT. Translation gives CASSNGLNTIYF.

The chain employs TRBV12-3 or TRBV12-4 and TRBJ1-5; TRBD1 might be the D (6 bases). The CDR3 is 12 residues long. Trimming removed 8 bases from V and 9 bases from J, with 14 bases in between. The CDR3 here is CASGQGLWPQHF. DNA for the CDR3: TGTGCCAGCGGCCAGGGGCTTTGGCCCCAGCATTTT.

This clonotype was picked up many times. DNA of the CDR3: TGTGCCAGCAGTTATTATCGACTAGCGGGATTAAATGAGCAGTTCTTC. Its protein product is CASSYYRLAGLNEQFF. The chain employs TRBV6-2 or TRBV6-3 and TRBJ2-1, with TRBD2 identical over 11 bases. Germline trimming cut 3 bases from V and 7 bases from J; bases unmatched to any gene: 8. The CDR3 is 16 amino acids. Germline V gene lookup returns CDR1 MNHEY and CDR2 SVGEGT.

This clonotype has a handful of counts. The chain joins TRBV6-1 to TRBJ1-5; the D is unclear. V gave up 2 bases and J gave up 0 bases, with 11 bases separating them. CDR1 is MNHNS and CDR2 is SASEGT in the germline V gene. This CDR3 is built from 16 residues. The CDR3 sequence is CASSELPPISNQPQHF. CDR3 DNA sequence: TGTGCCAGCAGTGAACTGCCCCCTATTAGCAATCAGCCCCAGCATTTT.

For this clonotype: A clone one base away is much larger, so this may be a read error. This chain links TRBV12-3 or TRBV12-4 with TRBJ2-3; unclear D gene. Between the trimmed V and J ends, which lost 5 bases and 2 bases, there was a span of 14 bases. CDR3 size: 15 residues. The CDR3 is CASSGIGQYTDTQYF. The CDR3 coding sequence is TGTGCCAGCAGTGGGATAGGGCAATACACAGATACGCAGTATTTT.

This clonotype was observed many times. The rearrangement uses TRBV29-1 and TRBJ1-1; 7 bases agree with TRBD1. CDR1 is SQVTM, CDR2 ANQGSEA, per germline. V was pared by 6 bases and J by 3 bases, with 7 bases of the junction left unmatched. This CDR3 spans 13 amino acids. CDR3 loop: CSVGQDSHTEAFF. DNA of the CDR3: TGCAGCGTCGGACAGGACTCACACACTGAAGCTTTCTTT.

This clonotype was observed many times. The chain carries TRBV7-2 and TRBJ2-7, with D perhaps matching TRBD1 (6 bases). The CDR3 runs to 15 residues. V lost 5 bases and J 1 base, leaving 15 bases between the germline ends. The germline CDR1 and CDR2 sequences are SGHTA and FQGNSA. CDR3 sequence reads: CASSRGTGPSYEQYF. The DNA of the CDR3 is TGTGCCAGCAGCCGGGGCACAGGGCCATCCTACGAGCAGTACTTC.

This clonotype was recorded at least ten times. V and J are TRBV28 and TRBJ2-7; tentatively, D is TRBD1 or TRBD2 (5 bases each). Germline CDR1 reads MDHEN; CDR2 reads SYDVKM. The V end was cut by 6 bases, the J end by 3 bases, with 18 bases between. This CDR3 is 15 amino acids long. CDR3 coding DNA: TGTGCCAGCAGCAAACCCGGGACGGCCTTCTACGAGCAGTACTTC. Amino acid sequence: CASSKPGTAFYEQYF.

This clonotype has only a few counts. This chain uses TRBV7-9 with TRBJ1-1; the D is unclear. The CDR3 runs to 14 residues. Germline CDR1 reads SEHNR; CDR2 reads FQNEAQ (reference sequence). V lost 4 bases and J 4 bases, leaving 13 bases between the germline ends. This CDR3 is CASSSLGPATEAFF. In DNA, the CDR3 is TGTGCCAGCAGCTCCTTGGGCCCGGCCACTGAAGCTTTCTTT.

This clonotype is a singleton in its sample. The chain joins TRBV4-3 to TRBJ1-2, with TRBD1 matching 11 bases. J lost 4 bases, V lost 7 bases, and 5 bases had no gene match. The CDR3 has 14 residues. CDR1 LGHNA and CDR2 YSLEER come from the germline V gene. The CDR3 DNA reads as TGCGCCAGCAACCGGGACAGGGGGGCCTATGGCTACACCTTC. Protein: CASNRDRGAYGYTF.

This clonotype has a handful of counts. The rearrangement uses TRBV27 and TRBJ2-3; D is possibly TRBD1 or TRBD2 (5 bases each). CDR3 length: 14 amino acids. In germline, CDR1 is MNHEY, CDR2 SMNVEV (reference sequence). The V end was cut by 0 bases, the J end by 6 bases, with 10 bases between. The CDR3 DNA sequence: TGTGCCAGCAGTTTATCGGGACCAATGGATACGCAGTATTTT. Amino acids: CASSLSGPMDTQYF.